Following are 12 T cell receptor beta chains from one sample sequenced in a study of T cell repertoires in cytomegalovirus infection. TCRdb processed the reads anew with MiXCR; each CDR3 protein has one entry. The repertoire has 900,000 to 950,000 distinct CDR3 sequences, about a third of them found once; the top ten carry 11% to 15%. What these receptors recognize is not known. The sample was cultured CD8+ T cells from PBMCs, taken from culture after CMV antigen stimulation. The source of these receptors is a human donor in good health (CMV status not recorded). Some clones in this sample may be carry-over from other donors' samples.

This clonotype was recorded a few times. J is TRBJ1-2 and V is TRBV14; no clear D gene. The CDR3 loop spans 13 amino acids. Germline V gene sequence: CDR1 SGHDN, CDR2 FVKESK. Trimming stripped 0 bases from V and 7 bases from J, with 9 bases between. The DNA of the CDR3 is TGTGCCAGCAGCCAAGATAGTAGGGCTGGCTACACCTTC. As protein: CASSQDSRAGYTF.

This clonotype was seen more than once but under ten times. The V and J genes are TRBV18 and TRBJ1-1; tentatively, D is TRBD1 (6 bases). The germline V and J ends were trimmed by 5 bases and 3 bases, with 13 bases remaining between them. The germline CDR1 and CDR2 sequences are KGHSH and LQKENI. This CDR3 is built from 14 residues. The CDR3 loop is CASSAQGRDTEAFF. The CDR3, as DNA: TGTGCCAGCTCAGCTCAGGGGAGGGACACTGAAGCTTTCTTT.

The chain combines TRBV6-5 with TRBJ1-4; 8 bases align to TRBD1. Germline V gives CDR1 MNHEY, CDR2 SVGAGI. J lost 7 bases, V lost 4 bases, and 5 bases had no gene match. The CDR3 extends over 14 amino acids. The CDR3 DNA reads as TGTGCCAGCAGTTCCCAGGACAGGGCTGAAAAACTGTTTTTT. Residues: CASSSQDRAEKLFF.

CDR3 DNA: TGTGCCAGCAGCTTAAGCGGGACCAATCCAATTATCGAGCAGTACTTC. Translating gives CASSLSGTNPIIEQYF. This chain joins TRBV7-6 and TRBJ2-7, with TRBD2 matching 7 bases. Trimming removed 2 bases from V and 6 bases from J; junction bases left unmatched: 13. The CDR3 consists of 16 residues. Germline CDR1 and CDR2: SGHVS and FNYEAQ.

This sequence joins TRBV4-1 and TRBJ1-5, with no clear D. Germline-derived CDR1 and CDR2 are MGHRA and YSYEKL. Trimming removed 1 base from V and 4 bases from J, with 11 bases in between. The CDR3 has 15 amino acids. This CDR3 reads CASSQGRTLNQPQHF. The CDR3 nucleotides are TGCGCCAGCAGCCAAGGACGGACTCTTAATCAGCCCCAGCATTTT.

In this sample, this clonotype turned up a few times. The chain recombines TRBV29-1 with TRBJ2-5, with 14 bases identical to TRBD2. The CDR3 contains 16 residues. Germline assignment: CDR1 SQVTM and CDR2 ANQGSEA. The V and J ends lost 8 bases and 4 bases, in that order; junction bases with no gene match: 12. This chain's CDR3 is CSTTGTSGGRRETQYF. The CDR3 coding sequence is TGCAGCACCACCGGGACTAGCGGGGGTAGGAGAGAGACCCAGTACTTC. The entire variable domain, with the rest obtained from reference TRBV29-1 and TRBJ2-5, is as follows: SAVISQKPSRDICQRGTSLTIQCQVDSQVTMMFWYRQQPGQSLTLIATANQGSEATYESGFVIDKFPISRPNLTFSTLTVSNMSPEDSSIYLCSTTGTSGGRRETQYFGPGTRLLVL.

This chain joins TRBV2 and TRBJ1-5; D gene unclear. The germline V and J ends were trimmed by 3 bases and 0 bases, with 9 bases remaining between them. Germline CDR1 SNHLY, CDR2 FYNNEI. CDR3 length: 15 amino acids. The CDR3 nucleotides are TGTGCCAGCAGTGAGTTGACGCTTAGCAATCAGCCCCAGCATTTT. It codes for CASSELTLSNQPQHF.

CDR3 sequence (DNA): TGTGCCAGCGGGATAGCTAGCACAGATACGCAGTATTTT. Protein product: CASGIASTDTQYF. The rearrangement uses TRBV6-1 and TRBJ2-3; D unclear. Germline CDR1 reads MNHNS; CDR2 reads SASEGT. V was cut by 8 bases and J by 0 bases, with 9 bases left in between. The CDR3 length is 13 residues.

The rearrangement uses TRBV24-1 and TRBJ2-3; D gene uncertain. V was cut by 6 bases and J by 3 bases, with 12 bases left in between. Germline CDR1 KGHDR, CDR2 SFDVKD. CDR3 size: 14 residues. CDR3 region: CATSRSGSTDTQYF. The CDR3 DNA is TGTGCCACCAGTAGGTCCGGCAGTACAGATACGCAGTATTTT.

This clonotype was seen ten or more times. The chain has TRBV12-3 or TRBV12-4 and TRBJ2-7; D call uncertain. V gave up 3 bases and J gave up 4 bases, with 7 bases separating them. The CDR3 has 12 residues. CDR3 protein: CASSFGSYEQYF. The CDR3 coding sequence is TGTGCCAGCAGTTTCGGTAGTTACGAGCAGTACTTC.

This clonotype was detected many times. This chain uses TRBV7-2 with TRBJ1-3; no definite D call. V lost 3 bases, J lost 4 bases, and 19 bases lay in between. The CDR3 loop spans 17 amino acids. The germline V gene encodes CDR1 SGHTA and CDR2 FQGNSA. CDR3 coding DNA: TGTGCCAGCAGCTTCCCGATCTACACCCGGGAGGGAAACACCATATATTTT. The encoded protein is CASSFPIYTREGNTIYF.

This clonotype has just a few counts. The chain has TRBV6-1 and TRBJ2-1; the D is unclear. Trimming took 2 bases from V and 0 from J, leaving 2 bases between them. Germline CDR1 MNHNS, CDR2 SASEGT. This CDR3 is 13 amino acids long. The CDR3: CASSEISYNEQFF. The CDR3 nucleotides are TGTGCCAGCAGTGAAATCTCCTACAATGAGCAGTTCTTC.